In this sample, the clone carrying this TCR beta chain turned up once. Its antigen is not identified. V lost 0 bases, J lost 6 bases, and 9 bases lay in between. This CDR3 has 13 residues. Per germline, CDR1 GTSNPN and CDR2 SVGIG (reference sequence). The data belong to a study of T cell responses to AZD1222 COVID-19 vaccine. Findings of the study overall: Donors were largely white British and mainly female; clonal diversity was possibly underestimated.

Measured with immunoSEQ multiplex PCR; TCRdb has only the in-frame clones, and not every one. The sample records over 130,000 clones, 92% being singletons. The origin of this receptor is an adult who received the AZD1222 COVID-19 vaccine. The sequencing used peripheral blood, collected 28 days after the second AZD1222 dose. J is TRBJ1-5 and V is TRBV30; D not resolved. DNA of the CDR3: TGTGCCTGGAGTGTTCTCGCGGGTCAGCCCCAGCATTTT. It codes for CAWSVLAGQPQHF. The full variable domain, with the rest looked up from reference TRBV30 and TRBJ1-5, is SQTIHQWPATLVQPVGSPLSLECTVEGTSNPNLYWYRQAAGRGLQLLFYSVGIGQISSEVPQNLSASRPQDRQFILSSKKLLLSDSGFYLCAWSVLAGQPQHFGDGTRLSIL.